This TCR beta chain stems from a study of PD-1 blockade in classical Hodgkin lymphoma. The CDR3 loop spans 18 amino acids. The germline gives CDR1 LNHDA, CDR2 SQIVND (reference sequence). V lost 0 bases, J lost 0 bases, and 17 bases lay in between. Each patient experienced a relapse that followed autologous stem cell transplantation, and brentuximab vedotin exposure varied. TCRdb's copy holds only in-frame clones and misses some; the assay was immunoSEQ multiplex PCR. The sample lists 65,000 to 95,000 clones, approximately 88% seen once, with about 20% in the top ten. This clone was found once. The antigen remains unidentified. Overall study results and limits: The drivers behind the repertoire differences, possibly disease activity or prior therapy, remain undefined.

The sequenced sample was peripheral blood mononuclear cells (PBMCs), obtained at baseline. The source is a human donor with classical Hodgkin lymphoma. The chain carries TRBV19 and TRBJ1-1; D is ambiguous. CDR3 in amino acids: CASSIEWTARILNTEAFF. CDR3 DNA: TGTGCCAGTAGTATAGAATGGACGGCTCGGATACTGAACACTGAAGCTTTCTTT.